This T cell receptor (beta chain) was recorded in a study of CD8 T cells in ankylosing spondylitis. General study results and limits: Matched ankylosing spondylitis synovial fluid reportedly contained a significantly enriched population of disease-linked clones. A TCR beta motif made of fewer than ten highly homologous variants seemed typical of ankylosing spondylitis blood. Reports of some motif variants in reactive arthritis synovial fluid and blood predate this one.

In this sample, this clonotype turned up many times. Antigen unknown. TCRdb fed the 5' RACE reads into MiXCR, producing one record per CDR3 protein. Here the sample spans 130,000 or so distinct CDR3 sequences, approximately 10% being singletons. With 5 bases removed from V and 2 bases from J, the gap between germline ends came to 13 bases. The CDR3 is 14 amino acids. Germline CDR1 is DFQATT and CDR2 is SNEGSKA (reference sequence). The sequence was collected from a female donor with ankylosing spondylitis or in good health (not recorded which). The sequencing input was blood, either unsorted or a sorted T cell fraction (not recorded which). The chain combines TRBV20-1 with TRBJ1-5; D is undetermined. CDR3 coding DNA: TGCAGTGCTTTTAGCCCTGTTGGCAATCAGCCCCAGCATTTT. It yields the protein CSAFSPVGNQPQHF.